This T cell receptor (beta chain) was identified in a study of T cell changes during pregnancy in multiple sclerosis. The CDR3 is 15 amino acids. CDR1 and CDR2 from the germline V gene are SGDLS and YYNGEE. Trimming removed 0 bases from V and 7 bases from J, with 16 bases in between. Using immunoSEQ multiplex PCR, the repertoire was profiled, and TCRdb retains in-frame clones only, with some absent. The sample comprises about 40,000 clones, about nine tenths of which are singletons, and approximately 0.5% rests with the top ten. This material consisted of CD4+ T cells from peripheral blood mononuclear cells, taken in the second trimester of pregnancy. The chain uses TRBV9 and TRBJ1-2; D unresolved. This TCR came from a female donor in good health, enrolled as a control in a pregnancy study. CDR3 sequence (DNA): TGTGCCAGCAGCGTAGCTTCCCCTGGCCCGGGTGGCTACACCTTC. Residues: CASSVASPGPGGYTF. Full variable domain (missing parts from reference TRBV9 and TRBJ1-2): DSGVTQTPKHLITATGQRVTLRCSPRSGDLSVYWYQQSLDQGLQFLIQYYNGEERAKGNILERFSAQQFPDLHSELNLSSLELGDSALYFCASSVASPGPGGYTFGSGTRLTVV.